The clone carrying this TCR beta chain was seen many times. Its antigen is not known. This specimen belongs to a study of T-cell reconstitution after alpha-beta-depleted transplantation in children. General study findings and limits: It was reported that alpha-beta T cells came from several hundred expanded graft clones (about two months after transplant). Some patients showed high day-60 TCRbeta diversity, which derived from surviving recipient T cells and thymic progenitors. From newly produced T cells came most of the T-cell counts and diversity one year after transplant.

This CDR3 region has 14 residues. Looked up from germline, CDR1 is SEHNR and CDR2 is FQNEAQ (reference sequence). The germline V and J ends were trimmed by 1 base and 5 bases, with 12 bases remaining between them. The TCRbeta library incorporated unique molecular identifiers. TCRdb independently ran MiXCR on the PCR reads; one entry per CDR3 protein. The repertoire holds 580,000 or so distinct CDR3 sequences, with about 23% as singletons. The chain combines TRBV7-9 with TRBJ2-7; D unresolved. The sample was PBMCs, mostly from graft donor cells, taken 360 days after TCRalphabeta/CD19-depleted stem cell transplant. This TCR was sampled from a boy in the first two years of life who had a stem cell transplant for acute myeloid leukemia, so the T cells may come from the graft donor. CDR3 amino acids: CASSLGGRRNEQYV. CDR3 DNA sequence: TGTGCCAGCAGCTTAGGAGGCAGGCGGAACGAGCAGTACGTC.